This T cell receptor beta chain comes out of a study of shared T cell receptors in the human thymus. Profiled with immunoSEQ multiplex PCR; TCRdb holds only in-frame clones, not every one. The sample includes around 730,000 clones, approximately 85% of them seen just once. V gave up 4 bases and J gave up 6 bases, with 31 bases separating them. Germline V gene sequence: CDR1 SGHRS, CDR2 YFSETQ. The CDR3 is made up of 19 amino acids. These records were also assigned to another study, of human thymus T cells.

Sample: thymocytes. The rearrangement joins TRBV5-1 to TRBJ1-2, with D unresolved. The TCR originated in a girl less than two years old with a congenital heart defect. CDR3 in amino acids: CASSPFTPKPIRQVHGYTF. For the CDR3, the DNA is TGCGCCAGCAGCCCTTTTACCCCCAAACCGATCAGACAAGTCCATGGCTACACCTTC.